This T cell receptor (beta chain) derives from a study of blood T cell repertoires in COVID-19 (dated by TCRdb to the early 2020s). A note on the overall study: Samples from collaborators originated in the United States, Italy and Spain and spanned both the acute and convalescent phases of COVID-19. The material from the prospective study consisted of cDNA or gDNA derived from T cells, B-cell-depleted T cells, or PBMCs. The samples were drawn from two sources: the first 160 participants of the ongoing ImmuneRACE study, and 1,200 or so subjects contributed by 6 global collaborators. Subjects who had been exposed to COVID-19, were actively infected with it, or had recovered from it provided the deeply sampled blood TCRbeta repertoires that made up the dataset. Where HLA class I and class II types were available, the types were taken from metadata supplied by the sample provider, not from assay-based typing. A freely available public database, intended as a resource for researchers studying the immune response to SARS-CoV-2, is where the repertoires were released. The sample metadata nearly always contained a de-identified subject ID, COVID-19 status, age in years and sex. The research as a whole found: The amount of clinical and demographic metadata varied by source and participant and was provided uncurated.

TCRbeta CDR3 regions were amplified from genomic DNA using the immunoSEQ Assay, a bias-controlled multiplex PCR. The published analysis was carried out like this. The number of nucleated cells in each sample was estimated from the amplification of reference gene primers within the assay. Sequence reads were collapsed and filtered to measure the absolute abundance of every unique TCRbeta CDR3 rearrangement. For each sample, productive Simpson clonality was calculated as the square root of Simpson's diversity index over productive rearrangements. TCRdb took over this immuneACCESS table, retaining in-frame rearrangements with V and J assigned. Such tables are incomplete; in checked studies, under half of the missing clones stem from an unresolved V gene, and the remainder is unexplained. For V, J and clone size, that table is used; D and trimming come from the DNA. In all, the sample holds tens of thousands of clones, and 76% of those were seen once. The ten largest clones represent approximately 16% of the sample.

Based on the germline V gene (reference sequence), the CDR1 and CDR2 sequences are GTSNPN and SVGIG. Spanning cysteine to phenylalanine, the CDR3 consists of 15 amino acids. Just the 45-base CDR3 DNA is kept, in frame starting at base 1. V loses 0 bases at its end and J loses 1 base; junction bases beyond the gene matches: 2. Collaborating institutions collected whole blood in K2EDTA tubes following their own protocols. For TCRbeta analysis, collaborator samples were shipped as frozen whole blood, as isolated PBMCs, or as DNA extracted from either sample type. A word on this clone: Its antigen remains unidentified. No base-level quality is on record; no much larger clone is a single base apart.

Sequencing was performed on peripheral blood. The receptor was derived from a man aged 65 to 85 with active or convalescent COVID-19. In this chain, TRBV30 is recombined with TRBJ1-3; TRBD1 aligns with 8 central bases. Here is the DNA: TGTGCCTGGAGTGTCGGACAGGGATCTGGAAACACCATATATTTT. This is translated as CAWSVGQGSGNTIYF.